This T cell receptor beta chain is drawn from a study of T cells in Graves' hyperthyroidism and ophthalmopathy. Across the study: Peripheral blood was secured at the point of initial diagnosis, before any treatment.

With 0 bases clipped from V and 1 base from J, the junction kept 19 bases outside the gene matches. Germline values: CDR1 SQVTM, CDR2 ANQGSEA. The CDR3 spans 20 residues. Investigators excluded patients with uncontrolled infection, other autoimmune disease, pregnancy or lactation. The TCR beta CDR3 regions underwent amplification using RNA transcripts as the source. HTBI primers were employed in a first-round RT-PCR of the TCR CDR3. MiXCR, applied by TCRdb to the multiplex PCR reads, yields one record per CDR3 protein. The data hold about 600,000 distinct CDR3 sequences, with approximately 15% observed a single time. Findings of the study overall: Ophthalmopathy and stable hyperthyroidism were told apart by a 13 V-J model. Ophthalmopathy, which appeared later, was predicted by the model a median roughly 6.4 months before onset.

The sample holds a few counts of this clonotype. Its specificity is not known. V gene TRBV29-1 combines with J gene TRBJ1-1, with 8 positions matching TRBD1. The TCR sequence derives from a woman aged 40-49 years with Graves' ophthalmopathy. Sample: blood. CDR3: CSVEDPRQFCDRGKNTEAFF. The CDR3 DNA is TGCAGCGTTGAAGATCCGAGACAATTCTGCGACAGGGGCAAGAACACTGAAGCTTTCTTT.